This T cell receptor beta chain originates from a study of vaccination and CD4 T cells after COVID-19. For the study at large: Nine convalescent cases were mild and one was severe, and all had been SARS-CoV-2 positive by nasal swab PCR.

CDR1 SGHTA and CDR2 FQGNSA come from the germline V gene. CDR3 size: 13 residues. Trimming cost V 8 bases and J 5 bases, with 14 bases left between them. Scientists ran DNA taken from cultured CD4+ T cells through the Oncomine TCR Beta short-read assay for sequencing. TCRdb independently ran MiXCR on the PCR reads; one entry per CDR3 protein. The data show about 15,000 distinct CDR3 sequences, over 45% seen once. This clonotype has just one count. Its antigen is currently unknown. Treatment described: roughly 10-day PBMC culture with coronavirus spike peptide pools or control peptides (ViraFEST assay). Antigen-specific T cell expansion with peptide pools preceded TCR sequencing in the ViraFEST approach.

The sequence came from a human donor with COVID-19. This specimen consisted of cultured CD4+ T cells from blood, obtained after SARS-CoV-2 vaccination. The genes are TRBV7-2 and TRBJ2-3, with D unresolved. The CDR3 is CASDAPGRDTQYF. For the CDR3, the DNA is TGTGCCAGCGACGCCCCCGGAAGAGATACGCAGTATTTT.